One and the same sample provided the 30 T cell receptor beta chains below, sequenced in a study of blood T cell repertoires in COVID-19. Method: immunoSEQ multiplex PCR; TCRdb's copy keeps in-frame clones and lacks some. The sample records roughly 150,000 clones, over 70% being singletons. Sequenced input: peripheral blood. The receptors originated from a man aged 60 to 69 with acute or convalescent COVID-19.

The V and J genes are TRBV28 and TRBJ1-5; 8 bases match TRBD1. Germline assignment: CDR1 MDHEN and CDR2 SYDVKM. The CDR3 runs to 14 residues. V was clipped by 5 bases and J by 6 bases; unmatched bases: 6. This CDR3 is CASSPQDRVQPQHF. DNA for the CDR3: TGTGCCAGCAGTCCCCAGGACAGGGTTCAGCCCCAGCATTTT.

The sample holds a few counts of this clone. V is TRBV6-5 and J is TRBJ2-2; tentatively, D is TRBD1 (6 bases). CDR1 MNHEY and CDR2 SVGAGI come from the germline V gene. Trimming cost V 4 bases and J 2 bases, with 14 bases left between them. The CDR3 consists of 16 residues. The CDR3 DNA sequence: TGTGCCAGCAGTTCCCCCTCACAGGGTAACACCGGGGAGCTGTTTTTT. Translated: CASSSPSQGNTGELFF.

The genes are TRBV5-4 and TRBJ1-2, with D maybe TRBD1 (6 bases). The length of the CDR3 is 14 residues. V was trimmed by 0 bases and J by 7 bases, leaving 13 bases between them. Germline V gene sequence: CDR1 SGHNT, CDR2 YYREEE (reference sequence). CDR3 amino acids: CASSLGQGLGGYTF. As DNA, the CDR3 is TGTGCCAGCAGCTTGGGGCAGGGGCTCGGTGGCTACACCTTC.

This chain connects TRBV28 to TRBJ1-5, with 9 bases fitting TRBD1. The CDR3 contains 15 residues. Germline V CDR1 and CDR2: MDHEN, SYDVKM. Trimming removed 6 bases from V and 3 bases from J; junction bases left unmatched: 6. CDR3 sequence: CASSTRDRANQPQHF. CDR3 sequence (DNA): TGTGCCAGCAGCACTCGGGACAGGGCCAATCAGCCCCAGCATTTT.

In DNA, the CDR3 is TGTGCCAGCAGTTGGGCAGCCACTAATCAGCCCCAGCATTTT. The encoded protein is CASSWAATNQPQHF. The genes are TRBV28 and TRBJ1-5; no firm D call. CDR1 is MDHEN, CDR2 SYDVKM, per germline. The CDR3 sequence is 14 residues long. The ends were cut back, 4 bases at V and 4 bases at J, with 11 bases in the middle.

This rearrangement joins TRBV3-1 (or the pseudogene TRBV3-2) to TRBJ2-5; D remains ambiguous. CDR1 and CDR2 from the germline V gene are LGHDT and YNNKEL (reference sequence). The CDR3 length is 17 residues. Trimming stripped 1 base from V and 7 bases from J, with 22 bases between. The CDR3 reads CASSQGLDPRSSGTQYF. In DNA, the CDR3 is TGTGCCAGCAGCCAAGGATTGGATCCACGCTCATCAGGGACCCAGTACTTC.

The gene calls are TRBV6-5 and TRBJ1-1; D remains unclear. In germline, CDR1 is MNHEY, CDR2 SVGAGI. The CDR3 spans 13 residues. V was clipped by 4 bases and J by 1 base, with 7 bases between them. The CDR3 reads CASSWAKNTEAFF. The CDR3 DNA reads TGTGCCAGCAGTTGGGCCAAGAACACTGAAGCTTTCTTT.

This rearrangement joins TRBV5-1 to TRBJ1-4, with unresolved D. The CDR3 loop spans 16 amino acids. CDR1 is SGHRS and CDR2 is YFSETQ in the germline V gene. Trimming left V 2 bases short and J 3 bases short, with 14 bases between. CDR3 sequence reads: CASSFGSNSPNEKLFF. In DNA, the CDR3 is TGCGCCAGCAGCTTTGGGTCCAACAGCCCTAATGAAAAACTGTTTTTT.

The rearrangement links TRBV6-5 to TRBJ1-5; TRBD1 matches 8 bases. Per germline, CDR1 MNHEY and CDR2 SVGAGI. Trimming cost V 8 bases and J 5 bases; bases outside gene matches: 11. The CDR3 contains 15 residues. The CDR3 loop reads CASRPRTGSHQPQHF. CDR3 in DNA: TGTGCCAGCCGACCCCGGACAGGGTCCCATCAGCCCCAGCATTTT.

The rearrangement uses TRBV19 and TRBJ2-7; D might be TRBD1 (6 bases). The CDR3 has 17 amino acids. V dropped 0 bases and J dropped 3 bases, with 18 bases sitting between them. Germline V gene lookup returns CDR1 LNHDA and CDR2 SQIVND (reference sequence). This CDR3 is CASSIDLPGPTGYEQYF. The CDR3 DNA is TGTGCCAGTAGTATAGATCTCCCCGGACCGACAGGCTACGAGCAGTACTTC.

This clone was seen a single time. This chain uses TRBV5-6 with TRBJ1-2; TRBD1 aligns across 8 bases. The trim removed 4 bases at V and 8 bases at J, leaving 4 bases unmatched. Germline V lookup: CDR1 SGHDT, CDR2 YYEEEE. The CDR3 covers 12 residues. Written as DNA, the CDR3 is TGTGCCAGCAGCCGACAGGGGATAGGCTACACCTTC. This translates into CASSRQGIGYTF.

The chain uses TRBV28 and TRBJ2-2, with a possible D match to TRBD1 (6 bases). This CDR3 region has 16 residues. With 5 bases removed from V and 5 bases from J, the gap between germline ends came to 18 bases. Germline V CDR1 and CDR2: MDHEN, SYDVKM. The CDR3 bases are TGTGCCAGCAGTGACAGGCTGGGTATCGGGACCGGGGAGCTGTTTTTT. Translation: CASSDRLGIGTGELFF. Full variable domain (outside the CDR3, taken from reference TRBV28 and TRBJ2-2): DVKVTQSSRYLVKRTGEKVFLECVQDMDHENMFWYRQDPGLGLRLIYFSYDVKMKEKGDIPEGYSVSREKKERFSLILESASTNQTSMYLCASSDRLGIGTGELFFGEGSRLTVL.

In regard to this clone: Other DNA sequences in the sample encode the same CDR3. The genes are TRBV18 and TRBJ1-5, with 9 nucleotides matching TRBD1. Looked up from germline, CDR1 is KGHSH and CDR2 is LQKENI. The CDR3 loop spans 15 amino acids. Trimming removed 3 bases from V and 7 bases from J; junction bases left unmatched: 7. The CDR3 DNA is TGTGCCAGCTCACCCGGACAGGGGTTGGGGCAGCCCCAGCATTTT. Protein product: CASSPGQGLGQPQHF.

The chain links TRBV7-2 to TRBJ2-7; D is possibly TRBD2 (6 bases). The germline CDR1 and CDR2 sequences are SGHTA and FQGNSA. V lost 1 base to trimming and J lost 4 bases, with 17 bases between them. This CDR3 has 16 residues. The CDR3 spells CASSLGGGKGVYEQYF. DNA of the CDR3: TGTGCCAGCAGCTTAGGGGGCGGGAAAGGGGTTTACGAGCAGTACTTC.

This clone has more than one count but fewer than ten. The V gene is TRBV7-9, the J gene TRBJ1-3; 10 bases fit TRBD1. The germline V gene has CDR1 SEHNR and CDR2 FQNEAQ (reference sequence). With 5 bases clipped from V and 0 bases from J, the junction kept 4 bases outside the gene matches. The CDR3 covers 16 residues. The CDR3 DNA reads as TGTGCCAGCAGCGGATGGGACAGGGGCTCTGGAAACACCATATATTTT. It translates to CASSGWDRGSGNTIYF.

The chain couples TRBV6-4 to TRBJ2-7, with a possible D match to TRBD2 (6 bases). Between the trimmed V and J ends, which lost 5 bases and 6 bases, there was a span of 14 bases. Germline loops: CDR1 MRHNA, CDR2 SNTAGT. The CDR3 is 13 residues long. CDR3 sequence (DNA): TGTGCCAGCAGTTCAGGGAGGACCGGCGAGCAGTACTTC. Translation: CASSSGRTGEQYF.

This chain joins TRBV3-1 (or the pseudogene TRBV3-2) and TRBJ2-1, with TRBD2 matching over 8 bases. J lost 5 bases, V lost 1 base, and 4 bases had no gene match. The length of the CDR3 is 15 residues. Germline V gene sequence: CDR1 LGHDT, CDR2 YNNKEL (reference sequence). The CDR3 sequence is CASSQATSGHNEQFF. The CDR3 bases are TGTGCCAGCAGCCAAGCTACTAGCGGACACAATGAGCAGTTCTTC.

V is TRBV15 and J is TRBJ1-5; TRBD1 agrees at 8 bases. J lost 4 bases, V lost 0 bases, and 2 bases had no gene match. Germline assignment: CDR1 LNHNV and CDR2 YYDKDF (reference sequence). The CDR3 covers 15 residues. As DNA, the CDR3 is TGTGCCACCAGCAGAGATCGACAGGGGAATCAGCCCCAGCATTTT. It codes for CATSRDRQGNQPQHF.

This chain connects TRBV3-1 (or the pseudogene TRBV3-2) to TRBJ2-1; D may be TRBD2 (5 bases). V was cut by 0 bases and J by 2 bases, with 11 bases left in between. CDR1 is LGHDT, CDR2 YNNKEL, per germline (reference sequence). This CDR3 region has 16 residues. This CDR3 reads CASSQEERTPYNEQFF. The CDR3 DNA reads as TGTGCCAGCAGCCAAGAGGAGCGGACTCCCTACAATGAGCAGTTCTTC.

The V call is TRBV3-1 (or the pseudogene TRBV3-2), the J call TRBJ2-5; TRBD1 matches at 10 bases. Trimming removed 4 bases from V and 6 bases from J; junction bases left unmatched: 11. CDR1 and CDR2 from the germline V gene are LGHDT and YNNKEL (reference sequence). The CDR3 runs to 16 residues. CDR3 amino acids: CASSPQSRTGGKTQYF. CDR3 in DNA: TGTGCCAGCAGCCCCCAAAGCCGGACAGGGGGTAAGACCCAGTACTTC.

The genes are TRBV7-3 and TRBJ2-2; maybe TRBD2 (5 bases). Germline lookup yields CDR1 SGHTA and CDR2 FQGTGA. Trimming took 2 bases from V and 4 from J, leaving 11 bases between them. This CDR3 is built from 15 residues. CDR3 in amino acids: CASSLQQAGTGELFF. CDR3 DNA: TGTGCCAGCAGCTTACAGCAGGCGGGCACCGGGGAGCTGTTTTTT.

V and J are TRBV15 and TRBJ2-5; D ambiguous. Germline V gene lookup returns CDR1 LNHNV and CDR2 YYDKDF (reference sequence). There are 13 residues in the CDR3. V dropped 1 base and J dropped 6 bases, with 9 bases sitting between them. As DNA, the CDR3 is TGTGCCACCAGCAGAGTCGAGGCGAAGACCCAGTACTTC. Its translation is CATSRVEAKTQYF.

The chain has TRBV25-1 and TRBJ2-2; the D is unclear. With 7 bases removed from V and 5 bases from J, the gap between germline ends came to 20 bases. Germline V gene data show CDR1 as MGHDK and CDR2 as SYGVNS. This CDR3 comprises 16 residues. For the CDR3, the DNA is TGTGCCAGCACCCCATCGTGGCAGTCCGCTACCGGGGAGCTGTTTTTT. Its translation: CASTPSWQSATGELFF.

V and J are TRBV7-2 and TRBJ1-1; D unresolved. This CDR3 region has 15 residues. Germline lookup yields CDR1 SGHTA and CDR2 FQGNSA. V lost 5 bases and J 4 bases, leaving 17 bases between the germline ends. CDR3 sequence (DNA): TGTGCCAGCAGCCGCTTCGGACTGACTTCCACTGAAGCTTTCTTT. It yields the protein CASSRFGLTSTEAFF. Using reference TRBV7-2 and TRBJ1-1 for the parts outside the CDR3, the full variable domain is GAGVSQSPSNKVTEKGKDVELRCDPISGHTALYWYRQSLGQGLEFLIYFQGNSAPDKSGLPSDRFSAERTGGSVSTLTIQRTQQEDSAVYLCASSRFGLTSTEAFFGQGTRLTVV.

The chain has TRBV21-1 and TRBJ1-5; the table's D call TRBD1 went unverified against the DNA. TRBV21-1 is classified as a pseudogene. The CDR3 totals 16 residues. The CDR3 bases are TGTGCCAGCAGCAAAGCCCGGACAGGGGGCACCCAGCCCCAGCATTTT. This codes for CASSKARTGGTQPQHF.

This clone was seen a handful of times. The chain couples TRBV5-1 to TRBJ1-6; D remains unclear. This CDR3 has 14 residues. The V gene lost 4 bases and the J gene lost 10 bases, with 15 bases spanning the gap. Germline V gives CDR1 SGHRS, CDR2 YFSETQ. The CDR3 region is CASSPLQSRSPLHF. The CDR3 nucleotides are TGCGCCAGCAGCCCACTCCAAAGTCGCTCACCCCTCCACTTT.

CDR3 amino acids: CASSPGQTNTGELFF. The CDR3 nucleotides are TGTGCCAGTAGTCCCGGACAGACGAACACCGGGGAGCTGTTTTTT. V is TRBV19 and J is TRBJ2-2, with D possibly being TRBD1 (6 bases). V lost 5 bases to trimming and J lost 0 bases, with 10 bases between them. CDR1 and CDR2 (germline): LNHDA, SQIVND (reference sequence). The CDR3 spans 15 residues.

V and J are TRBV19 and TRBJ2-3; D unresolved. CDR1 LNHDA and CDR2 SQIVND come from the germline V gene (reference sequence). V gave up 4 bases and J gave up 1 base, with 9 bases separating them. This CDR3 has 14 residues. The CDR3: CASSTGGGTDTQYF. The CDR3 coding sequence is TGTGCCAGTAGTACCGGCGGAGGCACAGATACGCAGTATTTT.

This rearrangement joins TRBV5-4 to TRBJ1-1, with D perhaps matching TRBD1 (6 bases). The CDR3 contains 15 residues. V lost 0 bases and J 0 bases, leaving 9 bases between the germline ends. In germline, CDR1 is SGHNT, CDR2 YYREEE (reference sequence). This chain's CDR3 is CASSLGGPMNTEAFF. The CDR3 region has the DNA TGTGCCAGCAGCTTGGGGGGGCCGATGAACACTGAAGCTTTCTTT.

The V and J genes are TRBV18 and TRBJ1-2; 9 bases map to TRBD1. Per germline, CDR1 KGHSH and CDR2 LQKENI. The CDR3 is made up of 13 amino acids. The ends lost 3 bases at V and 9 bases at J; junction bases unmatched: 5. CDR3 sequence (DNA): TGTGCCAGCTCACCGGGACAGGGTTGGAGCTACACCTTC. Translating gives CASSPGQGWSYTF. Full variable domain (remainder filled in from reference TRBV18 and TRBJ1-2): NAGVMQNPRHLVRRRGQEARLRCSPMKGHSHVYWYRQLPEEGLKFMVYLQKENIIDESGMPKERFSAEFPKEGPSILRIQQVVRGDSAAYFCASSPGQGWSYTFGSGTRLTVV.